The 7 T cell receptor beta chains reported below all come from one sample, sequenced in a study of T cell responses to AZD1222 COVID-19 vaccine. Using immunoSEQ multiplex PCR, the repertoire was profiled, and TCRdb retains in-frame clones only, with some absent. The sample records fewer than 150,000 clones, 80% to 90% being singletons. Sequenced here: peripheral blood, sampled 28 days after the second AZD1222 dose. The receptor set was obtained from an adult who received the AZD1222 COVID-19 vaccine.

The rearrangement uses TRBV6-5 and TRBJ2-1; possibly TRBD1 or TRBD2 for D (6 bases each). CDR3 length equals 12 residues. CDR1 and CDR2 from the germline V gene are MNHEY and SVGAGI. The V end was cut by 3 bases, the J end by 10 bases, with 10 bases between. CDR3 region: CASSYFGGEQFF. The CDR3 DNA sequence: TGTGCCAGCAGTTATTTCGGGGGCGAGCAGTTCTTC.

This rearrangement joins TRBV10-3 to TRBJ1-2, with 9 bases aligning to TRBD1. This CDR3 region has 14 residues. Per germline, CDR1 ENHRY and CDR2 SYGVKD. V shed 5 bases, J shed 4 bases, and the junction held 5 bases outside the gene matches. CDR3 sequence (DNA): TGTGCCATCAGTCTGGACAGGGGAGGCTATGGCTACACCTTC. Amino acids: CAISLDRGGYGYTF.

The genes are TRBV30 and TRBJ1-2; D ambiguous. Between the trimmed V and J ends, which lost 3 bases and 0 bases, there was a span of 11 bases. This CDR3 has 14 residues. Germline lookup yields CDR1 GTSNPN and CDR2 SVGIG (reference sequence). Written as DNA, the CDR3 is TGTGCCTGGAGCCGACAACAGACTAACTATGGCTACACCTTC. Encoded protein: CAWSRQQTNYGYTF.

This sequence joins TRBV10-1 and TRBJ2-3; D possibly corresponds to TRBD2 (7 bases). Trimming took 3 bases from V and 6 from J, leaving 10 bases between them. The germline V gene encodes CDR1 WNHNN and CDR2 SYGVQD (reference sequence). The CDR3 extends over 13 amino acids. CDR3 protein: CASSEGGVDTQYF. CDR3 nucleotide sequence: TGCGCCAGCAGTGAAGGGGGGGTCGATACGCAGTATTTT.

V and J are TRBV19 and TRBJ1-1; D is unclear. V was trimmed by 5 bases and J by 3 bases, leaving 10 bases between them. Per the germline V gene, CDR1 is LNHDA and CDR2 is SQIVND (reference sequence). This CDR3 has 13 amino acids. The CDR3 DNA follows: TGTGCCAGTAGTGCCCACAGATACACTGAAGCTTTCTTT. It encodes CASSAHRYTEAFF.

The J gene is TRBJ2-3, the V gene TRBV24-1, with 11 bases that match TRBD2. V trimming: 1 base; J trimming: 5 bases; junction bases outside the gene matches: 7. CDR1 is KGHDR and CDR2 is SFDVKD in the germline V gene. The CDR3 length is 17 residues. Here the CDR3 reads CATSDFELAGVIDTQYF. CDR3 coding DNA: TGTGCCACCAGTGATTTTGAACTAGCGGGAGTCATAGATACGCAGTATTTT.

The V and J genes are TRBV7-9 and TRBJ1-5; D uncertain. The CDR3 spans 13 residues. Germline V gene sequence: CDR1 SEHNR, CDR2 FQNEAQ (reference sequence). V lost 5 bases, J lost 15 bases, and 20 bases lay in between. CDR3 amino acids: CASSQTELGIPHF. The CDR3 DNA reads TGTGCCAGCAGCCAAACAGAACTCGGGATCCCGCATTTT.